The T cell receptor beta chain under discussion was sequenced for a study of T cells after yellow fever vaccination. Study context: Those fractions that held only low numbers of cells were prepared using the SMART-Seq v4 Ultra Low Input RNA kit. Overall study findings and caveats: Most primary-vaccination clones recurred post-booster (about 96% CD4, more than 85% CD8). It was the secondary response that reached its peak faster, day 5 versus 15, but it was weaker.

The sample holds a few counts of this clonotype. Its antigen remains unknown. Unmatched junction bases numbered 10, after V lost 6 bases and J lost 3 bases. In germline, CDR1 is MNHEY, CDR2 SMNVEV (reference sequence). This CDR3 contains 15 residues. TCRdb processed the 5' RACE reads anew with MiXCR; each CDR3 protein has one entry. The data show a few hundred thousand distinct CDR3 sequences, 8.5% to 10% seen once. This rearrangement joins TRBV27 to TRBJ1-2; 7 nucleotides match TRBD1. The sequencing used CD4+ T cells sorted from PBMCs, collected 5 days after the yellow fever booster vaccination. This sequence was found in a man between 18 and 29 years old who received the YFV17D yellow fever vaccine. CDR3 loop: CASSNTGAGYYGYTF. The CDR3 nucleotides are TGTGCCAGCAGCAATACAGGGGCGGGTTACTATGGCTACACCTTC.